The 6 T cell receptor beta chains presented below share a single source sample, sequenced in a study of identical twins. Each CDR3 protein is one row after TCRdb ran MiXCR on the 5' RACE reads. The repertoire has 700,000 or so distinct CDR3 sequences, about 9.4% of them found once; the top ten carry more than 0.75%. These data also formed part of another study, on yellow fever vaccine responses in identical twins.

The sequencing input was PBMCs. The receptors stem from a woman in her late teens or twenties in good health.

This clonotype was picked up many times. The rearrangement links TRBV6-1 to TRBJ2-5; D unclear. From germline, CDR1 is MNHNS and CDR2 SASEGT. V was cut by 2 bases and J by 1 base, with 8 bases left in between. This CDR3 is 14 amino acids long. The CDR3 DNA reads TGTGCCAGCAGTGAATTCGGGCCCCAAGAGACCCAGTACTTC. This gives the protein CASSEFGPQETQYF.

The chain is built from TRBV5-6 and TRBJ2-2, with TRBD1 matching over 10 bases. Trimming cost V 2 bases and J 2 bases; bases outside gene matches: 3. The V gene's germline CDR1 is SGHDT and CDR2 YYEEEE. CDR3 length: 16 residues. CDR3 in amino acids: CASSFGDRGNTGELFF. Here the CDR3 DNA reads TGTGCCAGCAGCTTTGGGGACAGGGGAAACACCGGGGAGCTGTTTTTT.

This clonotype has just a few counts. The chain links TRBV12-3 or TRBV12-4 to TRBJ2-2; 8 bases map to TRBD1. J lost 6 bases, V lost 6 bases, and 12 bases had no gene match. The CDR3 runs to 16 residues. CDR3 coding DNA: TGTGCCAGCAGCTACGACAGGGGAAGGGTTCCCGGGGAGCTGTTTTTT. Amino acids: CASSYDRGRVPGELFF.

This clonotype was seen at least ten times. The rearrangement links TRBV6-5 to TRBJ2-7; no clear D gene. CDR1 is MNHEY and CDR2 is SVGAGI in the germline V gene. The CDR3 is 11 amino acids. V lost 6 bases and J lost 5, with 8 bases in between. In DNA, the CDR3 is TGTGCCAGCAGAACTCAAGACGAGCAGTACTTC. Translating it yields CASRTQDEQYF.

The V call is TRBV5-1, the J call TRBJ1-4, with no clear D. This CDR3 has 15 residues. Between the trimmed V and J ends, which lost 0 bases and 6 bases, there was a span of 12 bases. Germline CDR1 and CDR2: SGHRS and YFSETQ. The DNA of the CDR3 is TGCGCCAGCAGCTTGGGCGGTCGGGGAGATGAAAAACTGTTTTTT. Its protein is CASSLGGRGDEKLFF.

The CDR3, as DNA: TGCGCCAGCAGCCAAGGGACAGGGTATAGTCCCCAGTTAGCCAAAAACATTCAGTACTTC. Its protein product is CASSQGTGYSPQLAKNIQYF. The chain has TRBV4-1 and TRBJ2-4, with TRBD1 matching 8 bases. This CDR3 has 20 amino acids. V shed 1 base, J shed 0 bases, and the junction held 14 bases outside the gene matches. Germline V gene data show CDR1 as MGHRA and CDR2 as YSYEKL.